The 29 T cell receptor beta chains given below trace back to one sample, sequenced in a study of spatial heterogeneity in lung cancer. The sample's time point: sample taken at primary tumor resection. No cells were sorted before sequencing. The whole RNA sequenced was extracted from tumor, nontumor lung or frozen PBMC. MiXCR, run by TCRdb on the 5' RACE reads, gives a single entry per CDR3 protein. The sample contains over 75,000 distinct CDR3 sequences, approximately 21% of which appear only once. Sequences were derived from PBMCs, sampled at surgery. Receptor source: a male donor with early-stage non-small cell lung cancer.

This chain's CDR3 is CASSEDSIFSYNSPLHF. As DNA, the CDR3 is TGTGCCAGCAGCGAGGACAGTATATTCTCCTATAATTCACCCCTCCACTTT. V and J are TRBV3-1 and TRBJ1-6, with a tentative D call TRBD1 (6 bases). The CDR3 has 17 residues. The V and J ends lost 5 bases and 0 bases respectively, with 14 bases between them. CDR1 is LGHDT and CDR2 is YNNKEL in the germline V gene (reference sequence).

The chain is built from TRBV7-2 and TRBJ1-2; D gene uncertain. The CDR3 runs 13 residues. In germline, CDR1 is SGHTA, CDR2 FQGNSA. Trimming left V 6 bases short and J 8 bases short, with 16 bases between. CDR3 DNA: TGTGCCAGCAGTCAAACTCTAGGCGTCGGCTACACCTTC. Translating it yields CASSQTLGVGYTF.

V gene TRBV18 combines with J gene TRBJ2-7; TRBD1 aligns across 10 bases. This CDR3 region has 15 residues. J gave up 7 bases and V 4 bases, and 10 bases lay outside the gene matches. Germline CDR1 and CDR2: KGHSH and LQKENI. The CDR3 is CASSRTGTGEREQYF. CDR3 coding DNA: TGTGCCAGCTCACGTACCGGGACAGGGGAGAGGGAGCAGTACTTC. Complete variable domain (other parts from reference TRBV18 and TRBJ2-7): NAGVMQNPRHLVRRRGQEARLRCSPMKGHSHVYWYRQLPEEGLKFMVYLQKENIIDESGMPKERFSAEFPKEGPSILRIQQVVRGDSAAYFCASSRTGTGEREQYFGPGTRLTVT.

The chain is built from TRBV9 and TRBJ2-5; TRBD2 aligns across 10 bases. Germline-derived CDR1 and CDR2 are SGDLS and YYNGEE. This CDR3 contains 15 residues. Unmatched junction bases numbered 7, after V lost 4 bases and J lost 4 bases. CDR3 nucleotide sequence: TGTGCCAGCAGCCCCCGACTAGCGGGTTTAGAGACCCAGTACTTC. Amino acids: CASSPRLAGLETQYF.

This clonotype was picked up one time. V and J are TRBV30 and TRBJ2-2; a weak D match, TRBD2 (6 bases). CDR3 length: 11 amino acids. V lost 5 bases and J 6 bases, leaving 7 bases between the germline ends. CDR1 GTSNPN and CDR2 SVGIG come from the germline V gene (reference sequence). CDR3 protein: CAWGGAGELFF. DNA of the CDR3: TGTGCCTGGGGAGGGGCCGGGGAGCTGTTTTTT.

J is TRBJ2-3 and V is TRBV11-2, with D uncertain. V was clipped by 0 bases and J by 2 bases, with 6 bases between them. The CDR3 is 14 amino acids. Germline assignment: CDR1 SGHAT and CDR2 FQNNGV. Here the CDR3 DNA reads TGTGCCAGCAGCTTAGAGGGCCTCACAGATACGCAGTATTTT. Its protein product is CASSLEGLTDTQYF.

This clonotype was seen only a few times. Relative to the germline gene, one junction end is altered; a read error may explain this. The chain combines TRBV7-7 with TRBJ2-3, with D perhaps assigned TRBD1 or TRBD2 (5 bases each). Germline V lookup: CDR1 SSHAT, CDR2 FNYEAQ (reference sequence). This CDR3 has 13 amino acids. The CDR3 DNA reads TGTGCTAGCAGCTTAGCAGAGGGGGATACGCAGTATTTT. Translating it yields CASSLAEGDTQYF. The full variable domain, with the rest looked up from reference TRBV7-7 and TRBJ2-3, is GAGVSQSPRYKVTKRGQDVTLRCDPISSHATLYWYQQALGQGPEFLTYFNYEAQPDKSGLPSDRFSAERPEGSISTLTIQRTEQRDSAMYRCASSLAEGDTQYFGPGTRLTVL.

The genes are TRBV3-1 and TRBJ1-1, with no clear D. The V end lost 1 base, the J end lost 0 bases, and 9 bases lay between the germline ends. Per germline, CDR1 LGHDT and CDR2 YNNKEL (reference sequence). The CDR3 runs to 15 residues. CDR3 bases: TGTGCCAGCAGCCAAGCCCGGCAGCTGAACACTGAAGCTTTCTTT. Translating it yields CASSQARQLNTEAFF.

The rearrangement links TRBV2 to TRBJ1-2; D may be TRBD1 (5 bases). The CDR3 runs to 13 residues. V lost 6 bases, J lost 8 bases, and 16 bases lay in between. Germline assignment: CDR1 SNHLY and CDR2 FYNNEI. CDR3 nucleotides: TGTGCCAGCAGGGATTCAGGGATGCGAGGCTACACCTTC. Translation gives CASRDSGMRGYTF.

This chain joins TRBV29-1 and TRBJ2-5, with 10 bases lining up with TRBD2. V was clipped by 3 bases and J by 7 bases; unmatched bases: 11. The CDR3 totals 15 residues. Germline-derived CDR1 and CDR2 are SQVTM and ANQGSEA. CDR3 sequence reads: CSVDLLAGVRGTQYF. The CDR3 nucleotides read TGCAGCGTTGATTTGCTAGCGGGAGTACGGGGGACCCAGTACTTC.

This clonotype was counted between two and nine times. The chain has TRBV3-1 and TRBJ2-5, with no clear D. The CDR3 loop spans 12 amino acids. Germline V CDR1 and CDR2: LGHDT, YNNKEL (reference sequence). V was clipped by 4 bases and J by 3 bases, with 6 bases between them. CDR3 DNA: TGTGCCAGCAGCCCCAGGAAAGAGACCCAGTACTTC. This translates into CASSPRKETQYF.

The CDR3 here is CASSLDTNYGYTF. The DNA for the CDR3 is TGTGCCAGCAGCTTAGACACAAACTATGGCTACACCTTC. The rearrangement links TRBV7-6 to TRBJ1-2; D uncertain. The germline V gene encodes CDR1 SGHVS and CDR2 FNYEAQ. V lost 1 base to trimming and J lost 2 bases, with 5 bases between them. The CDR3 length is 13 residues. The full variable domain, with the rest looked up from reference TRBV7-6 and TRBJ1-2, is GAGVSQSPRYKVTKRGQDVALRCDPISGHVSLYWYRQALGQGPEFLTYFNYEAQQDKSGLPNDRFSAERPEGSISTLTIQRTEQRDSAMYRCASSLDTNYGYTFGSGTRLTVV.

This clonotype was detected a few times. This chain joins TRBV2 and TRBJ2-3; D gene unclear. Germline assignment: CDR1 SNHLY and CDR2 FYNNEI. This CDR3 spans 13 amino acids. Trimming left V 1 base short and J 6 bases short, with 8 bases between. The CDR3 bases are TGTGCCAGCAGTGAAGGACGGGCGGATACGCAGTATTTT. Translation gives CASSEGRADTQYF.

A few counts support this clonotype. The V call is TRBV27, the J call TRBJ2-5, with D possibly called TRBD1 or TRBD2 (5 bases each). Deletions cut 3 bases from V and 4 bases from J, with 12 bases between. Looked up from germline, CDR1 is MNHEY and CDR2 is SMNVEV (reference sequence). This CDR3 has 14 amino acids. The CDR3 reads CASSFVGVGETQYF. The CDR3 DNA sequence: TGTGCCAGCAGTTTTGTGGGGGTTGGAGAGACCCAGTACTTC.

This clonotype was recorded a few times. V is TRBV6-5 and J is TRBJ1-2; weak D call: TRBD1 (6 bases). Trimming removed 5 bases at V and 0 bases at J, with 7 bases between. Germline V lookup: CDR1 MNHEY, CDR2 SVGAGI. The CDR3 sequence is 13 residues long. The CDR3 is CASSPGANYGYTF. In DNA, the CDR3 is TGTGCCAGCAGTCCAGGGGCTAACTATGGCTACACCTTC.

This clonotype came up many times. The chain recombines TRBV4-1 with TRBJ1-2, with TRBD1 matching over 7 bases. Germline V CDR1 and CDR2: MGHRA, YSYEKL. With 6 bases clipped from V and 0 bases from J, the junction kept 4 bases outside the gene matches. The CDR3 totals 14 residues. The CDR3 is CASRLDRSNYGYTF. Written as DNA, the CDR3 is TGCGCCAGCAGACTGGACAGGTCTAACTATGGCTACACCTTC.

This clonotype came up a few times. This rearrangement joins TRBV9 to TRBJ2-1; a weak D match, TRBD1 (6 bases). V gave up 0 bases and J gave up 10 bases, with 14 bases separating them. Germline CDR1 SGDLS, CDR2 YYNGEE. The CDR3 covers 14 residues. The CDR3 region has the DNA TGTGCCAGCAGCGTAGCCGTCGCCGGGACAGAGCAGTTCTTC. Translated: CASSVAVAGTEQFF. The whole variable domain, filled in from reference TRBV9 and TRBJ2-1, reads DSGVTQTPKHLITATGQRVTLRCSPRSGDLSVYWYQQSLDQGLQFLIQYYNGEERAKGNILERFSAQQFPDLHSELNLSSLELGDSALYFCASSVAVAGTEQFFGPGTRLTVL.

J is TRBJ2-2 and V is TRBV24-1; D is uncertain. This CDR3 has 12 residues. Germline V gene sequence: CDR1 KGHDR, CDR2 SFDVKD. V was trimmed by 4 bases and J by 6 bases, leaving 5 bases between them. In DNA, the CDR3 is TGTGCCACCAGTGAGGTGTCCGGGGAGCTGTTTTTT. Translating gives CATSEVSGELFF.

The chain combines TRBV6-1 with TRBJ1-1; no reliable D call. Germline values: CDR1 MNHNS, CDR2 SASEGT. The CDR3 has 12 amino acids. Trimming took 11 bases from V and 1 from J, leaving 11 bases between them. CDR3 sequence reads: CAEGRQNTEAFF. Here the CDR3 DNA reads TGTGCCGAAGGCAGACAGAACACTGAAGCTTTCTTT.

Many counts were recorded for this clonotype. V gene TRBV20-1 combines with J gene TRBJ1-2; D is possibly TRBD1 (6 bases). V lost 4 bases, J lost 4 bases, and 10 bases lay in between. Germline V CDR1 and CDR2: DFQATT, SNEGSKA (reference sequence). This CDR3 is built from 12 residues. Written as DNA, the CDR3 is TGCAGTGCTATCGGCAGGGGCTATGGCTACACCTTC. It translates to CSAIGRGYGYTF.

This rearrangement joins TRBV18 to TRBJ2-7, with 7 bases lining up with TRBD1. This CDR3 has 14 residues. Germline CDR1 is KGHSH and CDR2 is LQKENI. V was pared by 5 bases and J by 3 bases, with 7 bases of the junction left unmatched. CDR3 region: CASSTGTDFYEQYF. The CDR3, as DNA: TGTGCCAGCTCAACCGGGACAGACTTCTACGAGCAGTACTTC.

This clonotype has just a few counts. The chain recombines TRBV2 with TRBJ1-4; tentative D call: TRBD1 (5 bases). The ends were cut back, 4 bases at V and 3 bases at J, with 9 bases in the middle. The CDR3 extends over 14 amino acids. Germline CDR1 reads SNHLY; CDR2 reads FYNNEI. The CDR3 loop reads CASSVGGSNEKLFF. The CDR3, as DNA: TGTGCCAGCAGTGTGGGGGGATCTAATGAAAAACTGTTTTTT.

The rearrangement joins TRBV5-1 to TRBJ2-5, with D uncertain. Trimming removed 0 bases from V and 2 bases from J, with 8 bases in between. The CDR3 contains 14 residues. Germline loops: CDR1 SGHRS, CDR2 YFSETQ. CDR3 nucleotide sequence: TGCGCCAGCAGCTTGGGAGCTAGACAAGAGACCCAGTACTTC. This translates into CASSLGARQETQYF.

The chain employs TRBV28 and TRBJ2-7; 7 bases match TRBD1. Per the germline V gene, CDR1 is MDHEN and CDR2 is SYDVKM. The CDR3 has 14 amino acids. V was pared by 5 bases and J by 3 bases, with 7 bases of the junction left unmatched. CDR3: CASSDGQVNYEQYF. The CDR3, as DNA: TGTGCCAGCAGTGACGGACAGGTAAACTACGAGCAGTACTTC.

The chain couples TRBV6-1 to TRBJ2-3; 9 positions agree with TRBD2. Germline CDR1 MNHNS, CDR2 SASEGT. The CDR3 length is 15 residues. CDR3 sequence reads: CATTRASGNTDTQYF. In DNA, the CDR3 is TGTGCTACGACTCGAGCTAGCGGGAACACAGATACGCAGTATTTT.

The V call is TRBV18, the J call TRBJ2-3, with D unresolved. The germline gives CDR1 KGHSH, CDR2 LQKENI. The CDR3 spans 13 residues. Trimming removed 2 bases at V and 0 bases at J, with 3 bases between. The chain's CDR3 is CASSPASTDTQYF. The DNA of the CDR3 is TGTGCCAGCTCACCAGCCAGCACAGATACGCAGTATTTT.

The rearrangement joins TRBV29-1 to TRBJ2-7; TRBD2 aligns across 11 bases. The CDR3 extends over 14 amino acids. Germline assignment: CDR1 SQVTM and CDR2 ANQGSEA. V lost 7 bases to trimming and J lost 5 bases; unmatched junction nucleotides: 10. The CDR3 sequence is CSAWVSGRANEQYF. The CDR3 nucleotides read TGCAGCGCCTGGGTTAGCGGGAGGGCCAACGAGCAGTACTTC.

This clonotype was detected ten times or more. This sequence joins TRBV28 and TRBJ1-4, with 9 positions matching TRBD1. V lost 1 base, J lost 5 bases, and 2 bases stayed unmatched. CDR3 length: 15 amino acids. Looked up from germline, CDR1 is MDHEN and CDR2 is SYDVKM. This CDR3 is CASSLSGQGNEKLFF. Written as DNA, the CDR3 is TGTGCCAGCAGTTTATCCGGACAGGGGAATGAAAAACTGTTTTTT.

This clonotype was observed many times. The genes are TRBV15 and TRBJ2-5, with no clear D. The CDR3 is 16 residues long. The germline CDR1 and CDR2 sequences are LNHNV and YYDKDF (reference sequence). V lost 2 bases to trimming and J lost 1 base, with 14 bases between them. The CDR3 nucleotides are TGTGCCACCAGCAGATCCCGGTCCCCGTCCCAAGAGACCCAGTACTTC. Protein product: CATSRSRSPSQETQYF.